Shown below are 16 T cell receptor beta chains from a single sample sequenced in a study of blood T cell repertoires in COVID-19. Libraries were prepared by immunoSEQ multiplex PCR; TCRdb keeps only in-frame clonotypes and omits some of them. The sample contains 100,000 or so clones, approximately 82% of which appear only once. Sequenced: peripheral blood. The receptors were gathered from a woman of 80 years or more with acute or convalescent COVID-19.

As regards this clone: The junction shows a germline mismatch at one end, possibly a read error. This chain links TRBV7-9 with TRBJ1-2; 9 nucleotides match TRBD1. CDR1 SEHNR and CDR2 FQNEAQ come from the germline V gene (reference sequence). This CDR3 is 15 amino acids long. This CDR3 is CASSLAQGANHGYTF. CDR3 DNA: TGTGCCAGCAGCTTAGCACAGGGGGCTAACCATGGCTACACCTTC.

This chain connects TRBV5-1 to TRBJ1-1; 8 bases align to TRBD1. The CDR3 totals 14 residues. The trim removed 2 bases at V and 4 bases at J, leaving 4 bases unmatched. Germline values: CDR1 SGHRS, CDR2 YFSETQ. CDR3: CASSFDRGGTEAFF. The CDR3, as DNA: TGCGCCAGCAGCTTCGACAGGGGAGGCACTGAAGCTTTCTTT.

J is TRBJ1-1 and V is TRBV6-5, with 9 nucleotides matching TRBD1. This CDR3 region has 14 residues. The V and J ends lost 5 bases and 4 bases, in that order; junction bases with no gene match: 5. CDR1 and CDR2 from the germline V gene are MNHEY and SVGAGI. CDR3 in amino acids: CASSRGQGSTEAFF. CDR3 nucleotide sequence: TGTGCCAGCAGTCGCGGACAGGGGAGCACTGAAGCTTTCTTT.

The rearrangement links TRBV19 to TRBJ2-5, with 14 bases fitting TRBD2. CDR1 and CDR2 from the germline V gene are LNHDA and SQIVND (reference sequence). The V and J ends lost 3 bases and 4 bases, in that order; junction bases with no gene match: 16. The CDR3 loop spans 20 amino acids. CDR3 protein: CASSIGVGLAGVMKRETQYF. In DNA, the CDR3 is TGTGCCAGTAGTATTGGGGTGGGACTAGCGGGAGTGATGAAACGAGAGACCCAGTACTTC.

V and J are TRBV11-2 and TRBJ2-7; no firm D call. Germline CDR1 and CDR2: SGHAT and FQNNGV. Trimming shortened V by 2 bases and J by 2 bases, and 10 bases separated the two germline ends. The CDR3 spans 14 residues. As DNA, the CDR3 is TGTGCCAGCAGCTTAAGCACGGGTGCCTACGAGCAGTACGTC. The encoded protein is CASSLSTGAYEQYV.

The CDR3 loop reads CASSLFPAGDSSYEQYV. CDR3 DNA: TGCGCCAGCAGCTTGTTTCCGGCGGGGGATTCCTCCTACGAGCAGTACGTC. This chain joins TRBV5-1 and TRBJ2-7; 7 bases are a match to TRBD2. The CDR3 spans 17 residues. The germline CDR1 and CDR2 sequences are SGHRS and YFSETQ. V dropped 1 base and J dropped 0; count of bases not matched to a gene: 10.

The chain links TRBV9 to TRBJ1-3; 8 nucleotides match TRBD1. There are 15 residues in the CDR3. From germline, CDR1 is SGDLS and CDR2 YYNGEE. With 0 bases clipped from V and 4 bases from J, the junction kept 3 bases outside the gene matches. The CDR3 reads CASSVEQGAGNTIYF. The CDR3 bases are TGTGCCAGCAGCGTAGAGCAGGGGGCGGGAAACACCATATATTTT.

The rearrangement uses TRBV5-1 and TRBJ2-1; 9 bases match TRBD2. This CDR3 contains 15 residues. Germline V gene lookup returns CDR1 SGHRS and CDR2 YFSETQ. Trimming took 4 bases from V and 10 from J; bases not matched to a gene: 12. The CDR3 loop reads CASSTGLANSQEQFF. CDR3 DNA: TGCGCCAGCAGCACGGGACTAGCTAATAGCCAGGAGCAGTTCTTC. Drawing the rest from reference TRBV5-1 and TRBJ2-1, the complete variable domain is KAGVTQTPRYLIKTRGQQVTLSCSPISGHRSVSWYQQTPGQGLQFLFEYFSETQRNKGNFPGRFSGRQFSNSRSEMNVSTLELGDSALYLCASSTGLANSQEQFFGPGTRLTVL.

J is TRBJ1-4 and V is TRBV2; 9 nucleotides align to TRBD1. Trimming cost V 11 bases and J 0 bases; bases outside gene matches: 4. The CDR3 extends over 14 amino acids. Germline V gene data show CDR1 as SNHLY and CDR2 as FYNNEI. The CDR3 nucleotides are TGTGCCGGGACAGGGACAACAACTAATGAAAAACTGTTTTTT. This encodes CAGTGTTTNEKLFF. Based on the CDR3 plus reference TRBV2 and TRBJ1-4, the full variable domain is EPEVTQTPSHQVTQMGQEVILRCVPISNHLYFYWYRQILGQKVEFLVSFYNNEISEKSEIFDDQFSVERPDGSNFTLKIRSTKLEDSAMYFCAGTGTTTNEKLFFGSGTQLSVL.

This rearrangement joins TRBV24-1 to TRBJ1-5; D gene uncertain. V lost 7 bases, J lost 2 bases, and 11 bases lay in between. Germline CDR1 is KGHDR and CDR2 is SFDVKD. This CDR3 is built from 14 residues. In nucleotides, the CDR3 is TGTGCCACCAGCGCTAATGAGGGCAATCAGCCCCAGCATTTT. Residues: CATSANEGNQPQHF.

The V and J genes are TRBV28 and TRBJ2-2; 11 bases agree with TRBD2. This CDR3 is built from 15 residues. Trimming cost V 3 bases and J 8 bases; bases outside gene matches: 5. Germline assignment: CDR1 MDHEN and CDR2 SYDVKM. CDR3 protein: CASSFASGRWGELFF. The CDR3 bases are TGTGCCAGCAGTTTCGCTAGCGGGAGGTGGGGGGAGCTGTTTTTT.

The rearrangement links TRBV28 to TRBJ2-7; a weak D match, TRBD1 (6 bases). V was cut by 6 bases and J by 6 bases, with 24 bases left in between. The CDR3 runs 16 residues. Germline V gene lookup returns CDR1 MDHEN and CDR2 SYDVKM. In nucleotides, the CDR3 is TGTGCCAGCAGCCGACCCGTCGGGACAAGCGTTGGCGAGCAGTACTTC. Protein sequence: CASSRPVGTSVGEQYF.

The chain combines TRBV5-6 with TRBJ2-1, with a weak D call TRBD2 (6 bases). Germline lookup yields CDR1 SGHDT and CDR2 YYEEEE. This CDR3 has 12 amino acids. V lost 4 bases, J lost 15 bases, and 17 bases lay in between. This CDR3 reads CASSLRQGLWFF. The CDR3 DNA reads TGTGCCAGCAGCCTCCGGCAGGGACTGTGGTTCTTC.

J is TRBJ1-2 and V is TRBV25-1, with a tentative D call TRBD1 (6 bases). Germline loops: CDR1 MGHDK, CDR2 SYGVNS. The V end lost 5 bases, the J end lost 1 base, and 8 bases lay between the germline ends. The CDR3 has 13 amino acids. The CDR3 coding sequence is TGTGCCAGCAGTAAGGGGGTTAACTATGGCTACACCTTC. Protein sequence: CASSKGVNYGYTF.

The chain uses TRBV7-2 and TRBJ2-5; D might be TRBD2 (5 bases). Trimming stripped 5 bases from V and 10 bases from J, with 23 bases between. The CDR3 consists of 15 residues. Germline CDR1 is SGHTA and CDR2 is FQGNSA. The chain's CDR3 is CASSDDYRVLRDQYF. CDR3 nucleotide sequence: TGTGCCAGCAGCGATGACTACAGAGTTCTAAGGGACCAGTACTTC.

V gene TRBV18 combines with J gene TRBJ2-6, with TRBD2 identical over 9 bases. After removal of 4 bases from V and 1 base from J, the junction contained 14 bases not matched to a gene. Germline lookup yields CDR1 KGHSH and CDR2 LQKENI. CDR3 length: 20 amino acids. CDR3 in DNA: TGTGCCAGCTCACGCATCTCGACTAGCGGACTCCAATCTGGGGCCAACGTCCTGACTTTC. The encoded protein is CASSRISTSGLQSGANVLTF.